The 6 T cell receptor beta chains below all came from one sample that was sequenced in a study of technical replicates of blood from a few donors. The method was immunoSEQ multiplex PCR; TCRdb's version includes in-frame clones alone and lacks a portion of them. The table records about 13,000 clones, 70% to 90% of them present only once. The sequenced sample was PBMCs. Source of these receptors: a human donor in good health.

DNA of the CDR3: TGCGCCAGCAGCCAAGACCCCGCTGGGGGAGGAGCATATGAGCAGTTCTTC. The encoded protein is CASSQDPAGGGAYEQFF. The chain has TRBV4-1 and TRBJ2-1, with D maybe TRBD2 (6 bases). The CDR3 totals 17 residues. Trimming left V 0 bases short and J 8 bases short, with 20 bases between. Germline V gives CDR1 MGHRA, CDR2 YSYEKL.

The CDR3: CASGLGAGLDNEQFF. The CDR3 DNA reads TGTGCTAGTGGTTTGGGGGCGGGCCTAGACAATGAGCAGTTCTTC. The V and J genes are TRBV12-5 and TRBJ2-1, with D perhaps matching TRBD2 (5 bases). V was trimmed by 1 base and J by 5 bases, leaving 12 bases between them. The CDR3 sequence is 15 residues long. The germline V gene has CDR1 LGHNT and CDR2 FRNRAP.

This clone occurred a few times. V gene TRBV19 combines with J gene TRBJ2-3; D unresolved. The CDR3 covers 13 residues. V was shortened by 1 base and J by 3 bases, with 5 bases between the two germline ends. From germline, CDR1 is LNHDA and CDR2 SQIVND (reference sequence). The CDR3: CASSIGATDTQYF. The CDR3 bases are TGTGCCAGTAGTATAGGAGCAACAGATACGCAGTATTTT.

This sequence joins TRBV6-6 and TRBJ1-1; no clear D gene. The germline V gene encodes CDR1 MNHNY and CDR2 SVGAGI (reference sequence). V was clipped by 3 bases and J by 0 bases, with 8 bases between them. CDR3 length equals 14 residues. Written as DNA, the CDR3 is TGTGCCAGCAGTTATTCCGGGATGAACACTGAAGCTTTCTTT. Residues: CASSYSGMNTEAFF.

This rearrangement joins TRBV7-3 to TRBJ2-3; 11 positions match TRBD2. The CDR3 has 18 residues. Trimming removed 1 base from V and 0 bases from J; junction bases left unmatched: 6. The germline gives CDR1 SGHTA, CDR2 FQGTGA. CDR3 amino acids: CASSLKGLAEGSTDTQYF. The CDR3 DNA reads as TGTGCCAGCAGCTTAAAGGGACTAGCGGAAGGCAGCACAGATACGCAGTATTTT.

The chain carries TRBV5-1 and TRBJ2-1; 7 positions match TRBD2. Trimming cost V 0 bases and J 3 bases; bases outside gene matches: 3. Germline CDR1 is SGHRS and CDR2 is YFSETQ. The CDR3 runs to 15 residues. Written as DNA, the CDR3 is TGCGCCAGCAGCTTGGCTAGCGGCAGCTACAATGAGCAGTTCTTC. It is translated as CASSLASGSYNEQFF.